These T cell receptor beta chains were read from a single sample in a study of regulatory T cells in long-lasting Graves disease. In TCRdb, the multiplex PCR reads were re-called with MiXCR into one record per CDR3 protein. The sample lists roughly 700,000 distinct CDR3 sequences, 25% to 35% occurring once. The sample here was peripheral blood mononuclear cells (PBMCs), taken when the disease was refractory, from a patient treated with antithyroid drugs. The receptors come from a female donor with Graves disease. The CDR3 runs from the conserved cysteine through the conserved F or W. A D gene is named only where the DNA matches it firmly. Clone size is stated in some rows and not others, as once, few, many or a class when expanded.

>NA|TRBJ2-7|TRBV30|few
TGTGCCTGGAGTGTACCCGGGACGGTAACCTACGAGCAGTACTTC
CAWSVPGTVTYEQYF
>NA|TRBJ1-1|TRBV12-3/TRBV12-4|once
TGTGCCAGCAGTTTACCCGGTGGACAGTGGAACACTGAAGCTTTCTTT
CASSLPGGQWNTEAFF
>NA|TRBJ1-2|TRBV6-1|few
TGTGCCAGCACCCAGGATAACTATGGCTACACCTTC
CASTQDNYGYTF
>NA|TRBJ1-1|TRBV29-1|NA
TGCAGCGTTGTCAGGGAAACTGAAGCTTTCTTT
CSVVRETEAFF
>NA|TRBJ2-7|TRBV6-1|NA
TGTGCCAGCAGTGAAGGAAGGGGAGCTAACGAGCAGTACTTC
CASSEGRGANEQYF
>NA|TRBJ1-4|TRBV9|NA
TGTGCCAGCAGCGTTACGCCGGCAACTAATGAAAAACTGTTTTTT
CASSVTPATNEKLFF
>NA|TRBJ1-5|TRBV6-1|once
TGTGCCAGCAGACGGGACGGAGACCAGCCCCAGCATTTT
CASRRDGDQPQHF
>NA|TRBJ2-7|TRBV14|NA
TGTGCCAGCAGCCAAGTTCTGGCAGGTACCTACGAGCAGTACTTC
CASSQVLAGTYEQYF
>TRBD2|TRBJ2-3|TRBV20-1|NA
TGCAGTGCGGCAGGTGTACTAGCGGGTACAGATACGCAGTATTTT
CSAAGVLAGTDTQYF
>NA|TRBJ2-5|TRBV5-1|NA
TGCGCCAGCAGCTTGGCGACGACTCAAGAGACCCAGTGCTTC
CASSLATTQETQCF
>TRBD1|TRBJ2-3|TRBV7-3|NA
TGTGCCAGCAGCTGGGACAGCAGCACAGATACGCAGTATTTT
CASSWDSSTDTQYF
>TRBD1|TRBJ1-5|TRBV6-1|NA
TGTGCCAGCAGACCCGGGACAGGGGGCTTGGGGCCCCAGCATTTT
CASRPGTGGLGPQHF
>NA|TRBJ1-2|TRBV3-1|NA
TGTGCCAGCAGCCAAGTTGGGACAAGGGCCTCGCGAGGCTACACCTTT
CASSQVGTRASRGYTF
>TRBD1|TRBJ1-2|TRBV27|many
TGTGCCAGCAGTTTATCAGGGGGCAGTGGCTATGGCTACACCTTC
CASSLSGGSGYGYTF
>NA|TRBJ2-2|TRBV6-2/TRBV6-3|NA
TGTGCCATCAGTGAGATTCCCGGGACTGAGAACACCGGGGAGCTGTTTTTT
CAISEIPGTENTGELFF
>TRBD1|TRBJ1-4|TRBV20-1|NA
TGCAGTGCTAGACGCCGGGAGGGGGCCGTTAATGAAAAACTGTTTTTT
CSARRREGAVNEKLFF
>NA|TRBJ1-1|TRBV5-1|many
TGCGCCAGCACCCCAGGGAGTGGGGACACTGAAGCTTTCTTT
CASTPGSGDTEAFF
>TRBD2|TRBJ2-5|TRBV6-2/TRBV6-3|few
TGTGCCAGTAGTTACTCCGGGACTAGAGTCCCAGAGACCCAGTACTTC
CASSYSGTRVPETQYF
>TRBD2|TRBJ2-5|TRBV2|many
TGTGCCAGCAGGGGACTAGGAGGGGAAGAGACCCAGTACTTC
CASRGLGGEETQYF
>TRBD2|TRBJ2-1|TRBV12-3/TRBV12-4|few
TGTGCCAGCAGTTTAACTAGCGGGGTTAACAATGAGCAGTTCTTC
CASSLTSGVNNEQFF
>TRBD1|TRBJ1-2|TRBV12-3/TRBV12-4|many
TGTGCCAGCAGTCTACGGACAGGGTATGATGGCTACACCTTC
CASSLRTGYDGYTF
>TRBD1|TRBJ2-7|TRBV28|many
TGTGCCAGCAGTCGGGCCGGGACAGGTACCTACGAGCAGTACTTC
CASSRAGTGTYEQYF
>TRBD2|TRBJ2-5|TRBV7-2|NA
TGTGCCAGCAGCGCCGAAACACTAGCGGGAGTCCAAGAGACCCAGTACTTC
CASSAETLAGVQETQYF
>NA|TRBJ1-6|TRBV10-3|NA
TGTGCCATCAGTTACTACAGGGCTGATAATTCACCCCTCCACTTT
CAISYYRADNSPLHF
>NA|TRBJ2-7|TRBV2|many
TGTGCCAGCAGGGAACACGGATTGGCCTACGAGCAGTACTTC
CASREHGLAYEQYF
>TRBD1|TRBJ1-2|TRBV30|NA
TGTGCCTGGGGACAGGGGGTGGAAAGAAATGGCTACACCTTC
CAWGQGVERNGYTF
>NA|TRBJ2-7|TRBV12-3/TRBV12-4|NA
TGTGCCAGCAGTAGCCTCCGGGACATCTACGAGCAGTACTTC
CASSSLRDIYEQYF
>TRBD2|TRBJ2-7|TRBV12-3/TRBV12-4|few
TGTGCCAGCAGTTTACCCGCTAGCGGGAGTCTCCTCCACGAGCAGTACTTC
CASSLPASGSLLHEQYF
>NA|TRBJ1-1|TRBV11-2|few
TGTGCCAGCAGCTTAATCAGGAAGGCTGAAGCTTTCTTT
CASSLIRKAEAFF
>NA|TRBJ2-7|TRBV27|many
TGTGCCAGCAGTTTAATCAATGGACAAATATCCGAGCAGTACTTC
CASSLINGQISEQYF
>TRBD1|TRBJ2-5|TRBV10-3|many
TGTGCCATCAGTGAGGGGACAGGGGAGGAGACCCAGTACTTC
CAISEGTGEETQYF
>TRBD2|TRBJ2-7|TRBV6-1|NA
TGTGCCATAGGGGCTAGCGGGAACCACCACGAGCAGTACTTC
CAIGASGNHHEQYF
>NA|TRBJ1-2|TRBV29-1|NA
TGCAGCGCAATGGACCGGGAACTTAACTATGGCTACACCTTC
CSAMDRELNYGYTF
>TRBD2|TRBJ2-2|TRBV7-9|few
TGTGCCAGCAGCTGGGTAGCGGGAGGAACGAACACCGGGGAGCTGTTTTTT
CASSWVAGGTNTGELFF
>NA|TRBJ2-7|TRBV20-1|NA
TGCAGTGCTAGAGATCATGAGGGGCCGATTCGACCCGAGCAGTACTTC
CSARDHEGPIRPEQYF
>NA|TRBJ1-2|TRBV15|NA
TGTGCCACCGCCGGGGCGAGAGACTATGGCTACACCTTC
CATAGARDYGYTF
>TRBD2|TRBJ2-5|TRBV30|few
TGTGCCTGGAGTGTAACAGCGGGAGGTGGCAAGACCCAGTACTTC
CAWSVTAGGGKTQYF
>TRBD1|TRBJ1-2|TRBV24-1|NA
TGTGCCACCAGTGATGGACAGGGGATTAACTATGGCTACACCTTC
CATSDGQGINYGYTF
>NA|TRBJ1-2|TRBV12-3/TRBV12-4|few
TGTGCCAGCAGTCTCGGGGACGGACTCTCTAACTATGGCTACACCTTC
CASSLGDGLSNYGYTF
>NA|TRBJ2-7|TRBV7-3|NA
TGTGCCAGCAGCGGGGGACGGGATAGCAACGAGCAGTACTTC
CASSGGRDSNEQYF
>NA|TRBJ1-1|TRBV5-1|many
TGCGCCAGCAGCTTGAGGGGGGGTGGAACTGAAGCTTTCTTT
CASSLRGGGTEAFF
>NA|TRBJ1-1|TRBV6-1|NA
TGTGCCAGCAGCCACCCGGATGGGGGACAAACGAACACTGAAGCTTTCTTT
CASSHPDGGQTNTEAFF
>NA|TRBJ1-5|TRBV25-1|NA
TGTGCCAGCAGTGAATCGGGCGGAGGCAATCAGCCCCAGCATTTT
CASSESGGGNQPQHF
>TRBD1|TRBJ1-2|TRBV3-1|many
TGTGCCAGCAGGGGACAGGGGGGAACATTTCATGGCTACACCTTC
CASRGQGGTFHGYTF
>TRBD2|TRBJ2-5|TRBV2|NA
TGTGCCAGCAGTGAAGCGCTTCTAATCGGGGCGGGAGGGGTAGAGACCCAGTACTTC
CASSEALLIGAGGVETQYF
>NA|TRBJ1-2|TRBV4-1|few
TGCGCCAGCAGCCAAGATCAACAGAGGAACTATGGCTACACCTTC
CASSQDQQRNYGYTF